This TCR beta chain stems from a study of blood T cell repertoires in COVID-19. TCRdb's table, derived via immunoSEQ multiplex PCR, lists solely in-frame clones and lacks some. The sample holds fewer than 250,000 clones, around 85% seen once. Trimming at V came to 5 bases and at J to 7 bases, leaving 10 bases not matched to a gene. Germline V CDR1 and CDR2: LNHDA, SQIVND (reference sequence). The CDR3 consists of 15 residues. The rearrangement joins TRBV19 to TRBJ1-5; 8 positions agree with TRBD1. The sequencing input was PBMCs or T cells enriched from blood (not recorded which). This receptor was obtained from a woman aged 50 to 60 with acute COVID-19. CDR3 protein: CASSYIGQGEQPQHF. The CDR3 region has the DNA TGTGCCAGTAGTTATATCGGACAGGGTGAACAGCCCCAGCATTTT.